These T cell receptor beta chains were read from a single sample in a study of blood T cells in healthy people across ages. TCRdb called the 5' RACE reads again in MiXCR, with one record for every CDR3 protein. The sample has more than 1,400,000 distinct CDR3 sequences, 42% seen once. Sequencing was done on a sample of blood. The source is a woman aged 18-35 years in good health. CDR3s include the opening cysteine and the closing phenylalanine or tryptophan. D genes are given only for firm matches. The listing skips clone size in some rows; elsewhere it reads once, few, many or a size class.

size,J,D,V,DNA,CDR3
NA,TRBJ2-1,TRBD2,TRBV5-1,TGCGCCAGCAGCCACGGGACTAGCGGGGGCACCTACGATGAGCAGTTCTTC,CASSHGTSGGTYDEQFF
few,TRBJ2-1,NA,TRBV2,TGTGCCAGCCTTAGGGACCAGAGCTCCTACAATGAGCAGTTCTTC,CASLRDQSSYNEQFF
few,TRBJ2-1,TRBD2,TRBV7-9,TGTGCCAGCAGCTCCCCGGGACTAGCGAAACTTAATGAGCAGTTCTTC,CASSSPGLAKLNEQFF
NA,TRBJ2-7,NA,TRBV29-1,TGCAGCGTTCCCAGGGACAATGAGCAGTACTTC,CSVPRDNEQYF
NA,TRBJ2-1,TRBD1,TRBV5-1,TGCGCCAGCAATCGACAGGGGGGGAATGGGCAGTTCTTC,CASNRQGGNGQFF
NA,TRBJ2-3,TRBD2,TRBV12-3/TRBV12-4,TGTGCCGGCAGTTGGGGCGGGAGGAAGGGAACGGCGCAGTATTTT,CAGSWGGRKGTAQYF
few,TRBJ2-7,TRBD2,TRBV20-1,TGCAGTGCTAGCCCGGGAGGGCCGGAGTCCTACGAGCAGTACTTC,CSASPGGPESYEQYF
NA,TRBJ2-1,TRBD2,TRBV20-1,TGCAGTGCTAGATTTAGCGGGAGTACTAATGAGCAGTTCTTC,CSARFSGSTNEQFF
few,TRBJ2-1,NA,TRBV7-9,TGTGCCAGCAGCATCCGCTTAGGCTCCTACAATGAGCAGTTCTTC,CASSIRLGSYNEQFF
NA,TRBJ2-7,NA,TRBV5-1,TGCGCCAGCAGCTTAGGGGGGGGGTCAAGTGGCTACGAGCAGTACTTC,CASSLGGGSSGYEQYF
NA,TRBJ2-3,TRBD2,TRBV10-3,TGTGCCATCAGCGAAGGGACTAGCGGGGGGGGGACAGATACGCAGTATTTT,CAISEGTSGGGTDTQYF
NA,TRBJ1-3,NA,TRBV7-9,TGTGCCAGCAGCCCCGCCTTGGTGGCTGGAAACACCATATATTTT,CASSPALVAGNTIYF
NA,TRBJ1-5,NA,TRBV25-1,TGTGCCAGCAGTGATCCGGGAGAGAGCAATCAGCCCCAGCATTTT,CASSDPGESNQPQHF
NA,TRBJ1-6,NA,TRBV5-1,TGCGCCAGCAGCATCCAGGCAGGGGCTAATTCACCCCCCCACTTT,CASSIQAGANSPPHF
NA,TRBJ2-1,TRBD2,TRBV6-5,TGTGCCAGCAGTTACACGGGACTAGCGGGAGGGGGAAACAATGAGCAGTTCTTC,CASSYTGLAGGGNNEQFF
many,TRBJ2-1,TRBD2,TRBV9,TGCGCCAGCAGCCCGACTAGCGGGGGTTACAATGAGCAGTTCTTC,CASSPTSGGYNEQFF
few,TRBJ1-1,NA,TRBV6-1,TGTGCCAGCGCGGCGGCCACGGCCACTGAAGCTTTCTTT,CASAAATATEAFF
few,TRBJ2-7,NA,TRBV6-6,TGTGCCAGCAGCCCTCCGACAGCCTCAACCTACGAGCAGTACTTC,CASSPPTASTYEQYF
few,TRBJ2-7,TRBD1,TRBV4-2,TGTGCCAGCAGCCACCCTGGGACAGGCAACTCCTACGAGCAGTACTTC,CASSHPGTGNSYEQYF
once,TRBJ2-7,NA,TRBV27,TGTGCCAGCAGTTCCCCCGTTGGTGAAGGAAACTACGAGCAGTACTTC,CASSSPVGEGNYEQYF
NA,TRBJ2-1,TRBD2,TRBV5-1,TGCGCCAGCAGCTTCCAAACGGGGGGAGCTTACGGGGAGCAGTTCTTC,CASSFQTGGAYGEQFF
NA,TRBJ2-3,TRBD1,TRBV7-9,TGTGCCAGCAGCCCGCGGGGGACAGGGGATTATTTGACAGATACGCAGTATTTT,CASSPRGTGDYLTDTQYF
NA,TRBJ2-7,NA,TRBV28,TGTGCCAGCAGTAGGGGTAGCGGCATTTTGTACTTC,CASSRGSGILYF
NA,TRBJ2-1,TRBD2,TRBV7-9,TGTGCCAGCGGCGGGGGTGGCAATGAGCAGTTCTTC,CASGGGGNEQFF
few,TRBJ2-3,TRBD1,TRBV7-9,TGTGCCAGCAGCCTAATGACGGGACAGATCACAGATACGCAGTATTTT,CASSLMTGQITDTQYF
few,TRBJ2-1,NA,TRBV6-1,TGTGCCAGCAGCCGACACGCTACTGGAACCGGATACAATGAGCAGTTCTTC,CASSRHATGTGYNEQFF
NA,TRBJ2-1,NA,TRBV27,TGTGCCAGCAGGGGGGCCAATGAGCAGTTCTTC,CASRGANEQFF
NA,TRBJ2-4,TRBD2,TRBV6-9,TGTGCCAGCACCCCCCTAGGACTAGCGGGGGGGCTGGCCGCAAACATTCAGTACTTC,CASTPLGLAGGLAANIQYF
NA,TRBJ2-4,TRBD2,TRBV29-1,TGCAGCGCCTCTAGCGGGACGGGAACCAAAAACATTCAGTACTTC,CSASSGTGTKNIQYF